Sequencing of this T cell receptor beta chain was carried out in a study of cytomegalovirus exposure and HLA in healthy donors. Study-wide points: According to the study, 160 or so TCR beta chains were cytomegalovirus-associated.

This clone appeared once. Antigen unknown. The PCR used 60 Vbeta and 13 Jbeta primers. Method: immunoSEQ multiplex PCR; TCRdb's copy keeps in-frame clones and lacks some. The table shows under 150,000 clones, with more than 80% occurring only once. Trimming stripped 2 bases from V and 2 bases from J, with 5 bases between. CDR3 size: 13 residues. Germline V gene data show CDR1 as LNHDA and CDR2 as SQIVND (reference sequence). Sequencing was carried out using PBMCs. V gene TRBV19 combines with J gene TRBJ2-3, with unresolved D. The TCR sequence derives from a woman aged 35 to 49 in good health and CMV-seropositive. CDR3 nucleotide sequence: TGTGCCAGTAGTATACAGGCCACAGATACGCAGTATTTT. This translates into CASSIQATDTQYF. Full variable domain (rest looked up from reference TRBV19 and TRBJ2-3): DGGITQSPKYLFRKEGQNVTLSCEQNLNHDAMYWYRQDPGQGLRLIYYSQIVNDFQKGDIAEGYSVSREKKESFPLTVTSAQKNPTAFYLCASSIQATDTQYFGPGTRLTVL.